The present T cell receptor (beta chain) was sequenced within a study of a mutant IDH1 vaccine in newly diagnosed glioma. Libraries were prepared by immunoSEQ multiplex PCR; TCRdb keeps only in-frame clonotypes and omits some of them. This repertoire shows some 33,000 clones, roughly 75% found once; its top ten account for around 11%. Germline trimming cut 5 bases from V and 6 bases from J; bases unmatched to any gene: 5. The CDR3 spans 14 residues. From germline, CDR1 is MNHEY and CDR2 SVGAGI. Concerning this clone: Antigen unknown.

The time point is: week 35, safety follow-up. Doses comprised 300 ug of mutant IDH1 20-mer peptide each, plus topical imiquimod. Here the sequenced sample was PBMCs, taken from a glioma patient whose treatment included an IDH1 peptide vaccine. The V gene is TRBV6-5, the J gene TRBJ2-1, with 9 nucleotides matching TRBD2. The receptor was isolated from a woman aged 40-49 years with glioma. The CDR3 here is CASSTRGGRNEQFF. DNA for the CDR3: TGTGCCAGCAGTACGCGGGGGGGCCGCAATGAGCAGTTCTTC.